This TCR beta chain was sequenced for a study of tumor-infiltrating lymphocytes in glioblastoma multiforme (dated by TCRdb to about 2017). Context from the whole study: The study tested whether intratumoral genomic heterogeneity fosters TIL diversity by jointly investigating somatic mutations, TIL diversity and immune response activity.

Taken from cysteine to phenylalanine, the CDR3 has 13 residues. Only the CDR3 part of the read is kept: 39 bases, read in frame from the first base. As encoded in the germline V gene (reference sequence), CDR1 is MNHNY while CDR2 is SVGAGI. For peripheral blood mononuclear cells, total RNA was isolated with TRIzol reagent and then purified using the RNeasy kit. Every RNA sample had an RNA integrity number above 6.5 and an OD 260/280 ratio above 1.9. The sample holds one count of this clonotype. Which antigen it targets is not known. The junction departs from the called germline gene at one end, perhaps through a read error. TCRB libraries were built from RNA via three nested multiplex PCR rounds using a modified ARM-PCR protocol with multiple V-beta primers and a C-beta primer. TCRB-specific cDNA was synthesized from approximately 0.5 ug total RNA with ProtoScript II Reverse Transcriptase and a C-beta primer. The description of the TCRB libraries did not mention any unique molecular identifiers. In the third PCR, barcodes and adapters were added over about 25 cycles with Deep VentR (exo-) polymerase, and the 250-500 bp bands were then gel purified. TCRB libraries were sequenced on an Illumina HiSeq 2500 with 250 bp paired-end reads. For the original study's pipeline: The reads were cleaned with Trimmomatic, merged with FLASH and assigned V, D and J segments with MiGEC before being analyzed in VDJtools. Repertoire diversity was quantified with the Shannon-Wiener diversity index calculated using VDJtools. TCRdb passed the public sequencing reads through fastp at Q25 and MiXCR, retaining productive beta sequences. Merged by CDR3 protein, the rows form single entries marked with the most common genes and DNA. The V and J calls and clone size come from TCRdb's table, not from the authors' own analysis. Here the sample has approximately 20,000 distinct CDR3 sequences; about two thirds occur a single time. The ten most abundant clones make up about 17% of the sample.

Here is what the overall study found, with its caveats: The authors noted that sorting T cells into functional subsets, which was not done in the study, would be a future improvement. Clone frequencies may be distorted by RNA-based TCR sequencing because unequal numbers of TCR transcripts are carried by T cells. Only one glioblastoma patient was included in the TCR and somatic mutation analysis, limiting generalizability.

Sequencing was performed on peripheral blood. The sequence came from a male donor with glioblastoma. This chain is built from TRBV6-6 and TRBJ2-7, with no D gene named confidently. The DNA sequence follows: TGTGCCAGCAGTTACCGGTGTTCCTACGACCAGTACTTC. Its translation is CASSYRCSYDQYF.